This T cell receptor beta chain was captured in a study of blood T cell repertoires in COVID-19. Across the study: Italy, Spain and the United States were the sources of the convalescent and acute COVID-19 samples. The analysed material was cDNA or gDNA that came from T cells, B-cell-depleted T cells, or PBMCs.

This clone was recorded once. Patients at the Seattle site were enrolled during active infection and followed longitudinally. The CDR3 has 14 amino acids. Trimming took 5 bases from V and 5 from J; bases not matched to a gene: 4. The germline gives CDR1 SGHTA, CDR2 FQGTGA. Methods used by the authors: Estimation of nucleated cell counts relied on the amplification of reference gene primers. Assay used: immunoSEQ multiplex PCR; TCRdb lists only in-frame clones, some missing. V and J calls plus clone size are reproduced from that table; the DNA served to infer D and trimming. The sample records 310,000 or so clones, around 90% being singletons.

This sequence originates from a man aged 25 to 40 with COVID-19, enrolled during active disease. The chain links TRBV7-3 to TRBJ2-5, with 11 bases identical to TRBD2. Source material: peripheral blood. This chain's CDR3 is CASSVTSGAETQYF. CDR3 coding DNA: TGTGCCAGCAGCGTGACTAGCGGGGCTGAGACCCAGTACTTC. The whole variable domain, remainder taken from reference TRBV7-3 and TRBJ2-5, is GAGVSQTPSNKVTEKGKYVELRCDPISGHTALYWYRQSLGQGPEFLIYFQGTGAADDSGLPNDRFFAVRPEGSVSTLKIQRTERGDSAVYLCASSVTSGAETQYFGPGTRLLVL.